This T cell receptor (beta chain) derives from a study of T cell repertoires in cytomegalovirus infection. Germline lookup yields CDR1 MDHEN and CDR2 SYDVKM. The trim removed 10 bases at V and 6 bases at J, leaving 11 bases unmatched. The CDR3 is 13 residues long. This clonotype turned up a few times. The antigen remains undetermined. TCRdb used MiXCR to reprocess the reads, holding one entry per CDR3 protein. Of approximately 1,000,000 distinct CDR3 sequences in the sample, 25% to 40% are singletons; the top ten hold about an eighth. The sequence came from a human donor in good health (CMV status not recorded). Some clones in this sample may be carry-over from other donors' samples. This chain links TRBV28 with TRBJ1-2; 7 positions agree with TRBD1. This material consisted of cultured CD8+ T cells from PBMCs, taken from culture after CMV antigen stimulation. CDR3 region: CATQGGWVDGYTF. In DNA, the CDR3 is TGTGCCACTCAGGGGGGATGGGTCGATGGCTACACCTTC.